This entry lists 19 T cell receptor beta chains sequenced from one sample in a study of blood T cell repertoires in COVID-19. Sequencing was performed with immunoSEQ multiplex PCR; in TCRdb, only in-frame clones are kept and a portion is missing. The table shows approximately 230,000 clones, with 70% to 90% occurring only once. The specimen sequenced was peripheral blood. These receptors all come from a man older than 75 with acute or convalescent COVID-19.

On this clone itself: This CDR3 is also generated by other DNA sequences in the sample. The rearrangement uses TRBV19 and TRBJ1-1; a possible D gene is TRBD1 (6 bases). CDR1 and CDR2 (germline): LNHDA, SQIVND (reference sequence). The CDR3 has 14 residues. Trimming stripped 3 bases from V and 2 bases from J, with 10 bases between. The chain's CDR3 is CASSIRGTNTEAFF. In DNA form, the CDR3 reads TGTGCCAGTAGTATCCGAGGGACAAACACTGAAGCTTTCTTT.

V usage is TRBV5-5 and J usage is TRBJ2-5; 8 nucleotides agree with TRBD2. The V gene end was trimmed by 9 bases and the J gene end by 4 bases; junction bases not matched to a gene: 8. CDR1 SGHKS and CDR2 YYEKEE come from the germline V gene (reference sequence). The CDR3 loop spans 13 amino acids. The CDR3 spells CATRLAPTETQYF. CDR3 in DNA: TGTGCCACCCGACTAGCGCCCACAGAGACCCAGTACTTC. The whole variable domain, remainder taken from reference TRBV5-5 and TRBJ2-5, is DAGVTQSPTHLIKTRGQQVTLRCSPISGHKSVSWYQQVLGQGPQFIFQYYEKEERGRGNFPDRFSARQFPNYSSELNVNALLLGDSALYLCATRLAPTETQYFGPGTRLLVL.

The J gene is TRBJ2-7, the V gene TRBV19; 10 bases line up with TRBD1. The germline V gene has CDR1 LNHDA and CDR2 SQIVND (reference sequence). Trimming took 7 bases from V and 3 from J; bases not matched to a gene: 9. The CDR3 contains 15 residues. The chain's CDR3 is CASTTTGGRVYEQYF. The CDR3 DNA is TGTGCCAGTACTACGACAGGGGGCAGGGTCTACGAGCAGTACTTC.

V is TRBV4-3 and J is TRBJ1-6; D not certain. Germline-derived CDR1 and CDR2 are LGHNA and YSLEER. V lost 0 bases, J lost 2 bases, and 11 bases lay in between. The CDR3 runs to 17 residues. Here the CDR3 reads CASSQDLGGPYNSPLHF. For the CDR3, the DNA is TGCGCCAGCAGCCAAGATCTAGGAGGGCCCTATAATTCACCCCTCCACTTT.

The J gene is TRBJ1-5, the V gene TRBV10-3; 8 bases match TRBD1. The ends lost 11 bases at V and 0 bases at J; junction bases unmatched: 6. In germline, CDR1 is ENHRY, CDR2 SYGVKD. The CDR3 contains 14 residues. The CDR3 protein is CASRTGYSNQPQHF. In nucleotides, the CDR3 is TGTGCCTCCCGGACAGGGTATAGCAATCAGCCCCAGCATTTT.

The V gene is TRBV6-2 or TRBV6-3, the J gene TRBJ2-7; possible D gene TRBD1, 6 bases. V lost 2 bases, J lost 2 bases, and 10 bases lay in between. Germline V gene sequence: CDR1 MNHEY, CDR2 SVGEGT. This CDR3 region has 14 residues. CDR3 DNA: TGTGCCAGCAGTTACGCTACAGGGCCCTACGAGCAGTACTTC. This gives the protein CASSYATGPYEQYF.

The rearrangement joins TRBV7-2 to TRBJ2-3; TRBD2 matches at 7 bases. CDR1 and CDR2 (germline): SGHTA, FQGNSA. Trimming at V came to 4 bases and at J to 2 bases, leaving 6 bases not matched to a gene. This CDR3 is 15 amino acids long. DNA for the CDR3: TGTGCCAGCAGCTGGGGGGGAGGGACCACAGATACGCAGTATTTT. Translation gives CASSWGGGTTDTQYF.

The chain employs TRBV6-2 or TRBV6-3 and TRBJ2-1; 7 positions match TRBD1. Germline loops: CDR1 MNHEY, CDR2 SVGEGT. CDR3 length: 12 residues. V was pared by 4 bases and J by 7 bases, with 1 base of the junction left unmatched. The CDR3 region is CASSLTGNEQFF. DNA for the CDR3: TGTGCCAGCAGTTTGACAGGGAATGAGCAGTTCTTC.

The V and J genes are TRBV11-2 and TRBJ1-3; 7 nucleotides line up with TRBD1. Germline lookup yields CDR1 SGHAT and CDR2 FQNNGV. The CDR3 extends over 15 amino acids. Trimming cost V 1 base and J 3 bases; bases outside gene matches: 3. The DNA of the CDR3 is TGTGCCAGCAGCTTAGCCCAGGGGGTTGGAAACACCATATATTTT. Amino acids: CASSLAQGVGNTIYF.

This chain connects TRBV4-3 to TRBJ2-2; perhaps TRBD1 as D (6 bases). Germline lookup yields CDR1 LGHNA and CDR2 YSLEER. The CDR3 is made up of 17 amino acids. V lost 2 bases and J lost 0, with 13 bases in between. The chain's CDR3 is CASSQRARTANTGELFF. The DNA of the CDR3 is TGCGCCAGCAGCCAACGTGCCCGGACAGCGAACACCGGGGAGCTGTTTTTT.

The rearrangement uses TRBV24-1 and TRBJ2-2; perhaps TRBD2 as D (6 bases). Germline CDR1 reads KGHDR; CDR2 reads SFDVKD. CDR3 length equals 15 residues. V lost 4 bases to trimming and J lost 5 bases, with 13 bases between them. CDR3 coding DNA: TGTGCCACCAGTGACCCTACGGGAGTTACCGGGGAGCTGTTTTTT. Protein product: CATSDPTGVTGELFF.

This chain connects TRBV7-2 to TRBJ1-1; D is possibly TRBD1 (5 bases). The ends were cut back, 1 base at V and 2 bases at J, with 11 bases in the middle. This CDR3 region has 15 residues. From germline, CDR1 is SGHTA and CDR2 FQGNSA. The CDR3 reads CASSLEGQGNTEAFF. Here the CDR3 DNA reads TGTGCCAGCAGCTTAGAGGGCCAGGGCAACACTGAAGCTTTCTTT.

V usage is TRBV19 and J usage is TRBJ1-5; D is perhaps TRBD1 (5 bases). Trimming removed 3 bases at V and 4 bases at J, with 10 bases between. CDR1 and CDR2 (germline): LNHDA, SQIVND (reference sequence). The CDR3 has 14 residues. This CDR3 reads CASSMDRGNQPQHF. Here the CDR3 DNA reads TGTGCCAGTAGTATGGATCGGGGGAATCAGCCCCAGCATTTT.

The chain has TRBV5-4 and TRBJ1-2; possibly TRBD1 for D (6 bases). The germline V and J ends were trimmed by 0 bases and 2 bases, with 8 bases remaining between them. From germline, CDR1 is SGHNT and CDR2 YYREEE (reference sequence). The CDR3 runs 14 residues. CDR3 sequence reads: CASSLGQENYGYTF. CDR3 DNA: TGTGCCAGCAGCTTGGGACAGGAAAACTATGGCTACACCTTC.

The V call is TRBV9, the J call TRBJ2-2; no clear D gene. With 4 bases removed from V and 2 bases from J, the gap between germline ends came to 3 bases. This CDR3 has 12 amino acids. The germline gives CDR1 SGDLS, CDR2 YYNGEE. Here the CDR3 DNA reads TGTGCCAGCAGCCCAAACACCGGGGAGCTGTTTTTT. Protein: CASSPNTGELFF.

The V gene is TRBV6-6, the J gene TRBJ2-5; D might be TRBD1 (5 bases). Trimming took off 8 bases at V and 5 bases at J, with 15 bases between the two ends. Germline CDR1 reads MNHNY; CDR2 reads SVGAGI (reference sequence). This CDR3 has 13 amino acids. The CDR3: CASGIRGAETQYF. The CDR3 region has the DNA TGTGCCAGCGGTATTAGGGGCGCTGAGACCCAGTACTTC.

V usage is TRBV29-1 and J usage is TRBJ1-2, with TRBD1 identical over 9 bases. The V and J ends lost 1 base and 7 bases, in that order; junction bases with no gene match: 7. The CDR3 has 14 amino acids. Germline lookup yields CDR1 SQVTM and CDR2 ANQGSEA. The CDR3: CSVEAPTGGGGYTF. CDR3 nucleotides: TGCAGCGTTGAAGCCCCGACAGGGGGTGGTGGCTACACCTTC.

CDR3 amino acids: CATSSQAQVSLGANVLTF. As DNA, the CDR3 is TGTGCCACCAGCTCCCAGGCACAGGTATCTCTGGGGGCCAACGTCCTGACTTTC. The chain links TRBV15 to TRBJ2-6; possibly TRBD1 for D (5 bases). This CDR3 has 18 amino acids. CDR1 is LNHNV, CDR2 YYDKDF, per germline (reference sequence). Trimming removed 5 bases from V and 4 bases from J, with 21 bases in between. Full variable domain (missing parts from reference TRBV15 and TRBJ2-6): DAMVIQNPRYQVTQFGKPVTLSCSQTLNHNVMYWYQQKSSQAPKLLFHYYDKDFNNEADTPDNFQSRRPNTSFCFLDIRSPGLGDTAMYLCATSSQAQVSLGANVLTFGAGSRLTVL.

The J gene is TRBJ1-4, the V gene TRBV18; 9 bases line up with TRBD1. J was trimmed by 1 base and V by 6 bases; bases with no gene match: 6. The CDR3 consists of 16 residues. The germline gives CDR1 KGHSH, CDR2 LQKENI. The CDR3 DNA is TGTGCCAGCTCTCCGAGACAGGGGGAAACTAATGAAAAACTGTTTTTT. Translating it yields CASSPRQGETNEKLFF.